The 24 T cell receptor beta chains below all came from one sample that was sequenced in a study of blood T cells in healthy people across ages. A second PCR of about 6 to 12 cycles used a sample-barcoded 5' primer and a J-beta primer mix. TCRdb passed the 5' RACE reads through MiXCR, listing each CDR3 protein once. Of around 1,500,000 distinct CDR3 sequences listed, approximately 38% were seen once; the top ten hold roughly 7.9%. The sequenced sample was blood. These receptors all stem from a woman between 18 and 30 years old in good health.

In nucleotides, the CDR3 is TGTGCCAGCAGCGGGCAGGGGTACACAGATACGCAGTATTTT. As protein: CASSGQGYTDTQYF. The rearrangement links TRBV2 to TRBJ2-3, with TRBD1 as a possible D gene (6 bases). Germline V lookup: CDR1 SNHLY, CDR2 FYNNEI. The V and J ends lost 6 bases and 2 bases respectively, with 12 bases between them. This CDR3 contains 14 residues.

The chain combines TRBV5-1 with TRBJ1-1; D gene ambiguous. This CDR3 contains 14 residues. Trimming took off 6 bases at V and 1 base at J, with 13 bases between the two ends. Germline V gene data show CDR1 as SGHRS and CDR2 as YFSETQ. DNA of the CDR3: TGCGCCAGCAACTTATACGACACGAACACTGAAGCTTTCTTT. It codes for CASNLYDTNTEAFF. Using reference TRBV5-1 and TRBJ1-1 for the parts outside the CDR3, the full variable domain is KAGVTQTPRYLIKTRGQQVTLSCSPISGHRSVSWYQQTPGQGLQFLFEYFSETQRNKGNFPGRFSGRQFSNSRSEMNVSTLELGDSALYLCASNLYDTNTEAFFGQGTRLTVV.

This chain connects TRBV5-1 to TRBJ1-2; TRBD1 is a possible D gene (6 bases). V was clipped by 5 bases and J by 0 bases, with 14 bases between them. Germline loops: CDR1 SGHRS, CDR2 YFSETQ. This CDR3 region has 15 residues. The CDR3, as DNA: TGCGCCAGCAGAGATACAGGGTCCCCTAACTATGGCTACACCTTC. Its protein is CASRDTGSPNYGYTF. Variable domain in full (rest from reference TRBV5-1 and TRBJ1-2): KAGVTQTPRYLIKTRGQQVTLSCSPISGHRSVSWYQQTPGQGLQFLFEYFSETQRNKGNFPGRFSGRQFSNSRSEMNVSTLELGDSALYLCASRDTGSPNYGYTFGSGTRLTVV.

This chain connects TRBV12-3 or TRBV12-4 to TRBJ1-2; perhaps TRBD1 as D (6 bases). This CDR3 has 13 amino acids. Trimming cost V 7 bases and J 4 bases, with 13 bases left between them. This chain's CDR3 is CASKDRLVYGYTF. Here the CDR3 DNA reads TGTGCCAGCAAAGACAGGCTGGTCTATGGCTACACCTTC.

The chain couples TRBV4-1 to TRBJ2-7, with TRBD1 matching 8 bases. Losses at the gene ends were 3 bases for V and 5 bases for J; bases not matched to a gene: 9. CDR1 MGHRA and CDR2 YSYEKL come from the germline V gene. The CDR3 has 15 residues. The CDR3 DNA reads TGCGCCAGCAGCCACCGTGCCGGACAGGGCGACGAGCAGTACTTC. Translation gives CASSHRAGQGDEQYF.

This sequence joins TRBV29-1 and TRBJ1-1; no clear D. Looked up from germline, CDR1 is SQVTM and CDR2 is ANQGSEA. With 1 base removed from V and 4 bases from J, the gap between germline ends came to 7 bases. The CDR3 extends over 12 amino acids. CDR3 bases: TGCAGCGTTGAAGGGTCGGGCACTGAAGCTTTCTTT. Its translation: CSVEGSGTEAFF.

The chain has TRBV10-3 and TRBJ1-5; D is undetermined. The germline V and J ends were trimmed by 3 bases and 3 bases, with 15 bases remaining between them. CDR1 and CDR2 from the germline V gene are ENHRY and SYGVKD. This CDR3 contains 16 residues. The CDR3 loop is CAISDSSAGYNQPQHF. For the CDR3, the DNA is TGTGCCATCAGTGACTCCTCAGCGGGTTACAATCAGCCCCAGCATTTT.

This clonotype was picked up one time. The chain has TRBV7-3 and TRBJ2-7, with a weak D call TRBD2 (6 bases). There are 15 residues in the CDR3. Germline-derived CDR1 and CDR2 are SGHTA and FQGTGA. Trimming shortened V by 1 base and J by 1 base, and 11 bases separated the two germline ends. Written as DNA, the CDR3 is TGTGCCAGCAGCTTAATTGCGGGGAATTCCTACGAGCAGTACTTC. Amino acid sequence: CASSLIAGNSYEQYF.

The chain has TRBV4-2 and TRBJ1-2, with a possible D match to TRBD1 (5 bases). The CDR3 spans 14 residues. V was pared by 0 bases and J by 5 bases, with 10 bases between. Germline assignment: CDR1 LGHNA and CDR2 YNFKEQ. CDR3 DNA sequence: TGTGCCAGCAGCCAAGATTTGGGGCAGTATGGCTACACCTTC. It codes for CASSQDLGQYGYTF.

The chain employs TRBV20-1 and TRBJ1-6; D is perhaps TRBD1 (5 bases). The CDR3 loop spans 14 amino acids. The V gene's germline CDR1 is DFQATT and CDR2 SNEGSKA (reference sequence). V was trimmed by 6 bases and J by 7 bases, leaving 16 bases between them. CDR3 DNA sequence: TGCAGTGCGCAGTCCGGGACCTCCAATTCACCCCTCCACTTT. Translation: CSAQSGTSNSPLHF.

Turning to this clonotype: With a much larger clone just one base away, this may be a read error. The genes are TRBV7-2 and TRBJ2-7, with D unresolved. The CDR3 has 14 amino acids. Per germline, CDR1 SGHTA and CDR2 FQGNSA. V shed 6 bases and J shed 7 bases, with 19 bases lying between them. CDR3 nucleotides: TGTGCCAGCAGAAAAGGCGGTGCGAGCAATGAGCAGTACTTC. Translation: CASRKGGASNEQYF.

This clonotype was detected a few times. The chain carries TRBV6-2 or TRBV6-3 and TRBJ2-7; 11 bases are a match to TRBD2. CDR3 length: 18 residues. The germline V gene has CDR1 MNHEY and CDR2 SVGEGT. V dropped 0 bases and J dropped 2; count of bases not matched to a gene: 9. The CDR3 sequence: CASSYSGPGTSGTYEQYF. Written as DNA, the CDR3 is TGTGCCAGCAGTTACTCGGGACCAGGGACTAGCGGAACCTACGAGCAGTACTTC.

The V and J genes are TRBV20-1 and TRBJ2-3, with no clear D. Per germline, CDR1 DFQATT and CDR2 SNEGSKA (reference sequence). V was trimmed by 1 base and J by 2 bases, leaving 13 bases between them. This CDR3 spans 15 amino acids. DNA of the CDR3: TGCAGTGCTAGAGTGGGGTCACCATCCACAGATACGCAGTATTTT. It is translated as CSARVGSPSTDTQYF.

V and J are TRBV5-1 and TRBJ2-5; D gene uncertain. The germline CDR1 and CDR2 sequences are SGHRS and YFSETQ. Between the trimmed V and J ends, which lost 1 base and 2 bases, there was a span of 9 bases. The CDR3 runs 14 residues. CDR3 loop: CASSLSKAQETQYF. The CDR3 nucleotides read TGCGCCAGCAGCTTGAGCAAAGCGCAAGAGACCCAGTACTTC.

The chain employs TRBV19 and TRBJ2-5; TRBD2 aligns across 8 bases. Germline CDR1 LNHDA, CDR2 SQIVND (reference sequence). This CDR3 comprises 14 residues. V gave up 5 bases and J gave up 7 bases; unmatched junction bases: 9. CDR3: CASSQSGRVVTQYF. Written as DNA, the CDR3 is TGTGCCAGTAGTCAGAGCGGGAGAGTTGTGACCCAGTACTTC.

The chain recombines TRBV7-2 with TRBJ2-1, with TRBD2 identical over 9 bases. Unmatched junction bases numbered 4, after V lost 1 base and J lost 6 bases. The germline CDR1 and CDR2 sequences are SGHTA and FQGNSA. This CDR3 contains 15 residues. The CDR3 coding sequence is TGTGCCAGCAGCTTAGAAAGCGGGGGGTTCAATGAGCAGTTCTTC. The encoded protein is CASSLESGGFNEQFF.

The CDR3: CASSVGVGVDSTDTQYF. CDR3 DNA sequence: TGTGCCAGCAGCGTAGGGGTGGGTGTGGACAGCACAGATACGCAGTATTTT. V is TRBV9 and J is TRBJ2-3, with D uncertain. CDR3 length equals 17 residues. The germline gives CDR1 SGDLS, CDR2 YYNGEE. With 0 bases removed from V and 0 bases from J, the gap between germline ends came to 14 bases.

The genes are TRBV6-1 and TRBJ2-1, with a tentative D call TRBD2 (7 bases). The DNA end favors TRBJ2-7, so the J call may be wrong. The germline V gene encodes CDR1 MNHNS and CDR2 SASEGT. This CDR3 comprises 18 residues. The CDR3 bases are TGTGCCAGCAGCACCGATGGGATTTGGGGGGGCCTCGACAATGAGCAGTACTTC. It translates to CASSTDGIWGGLDNEQYF.

The chain has TRBV6-5 and TRBJ2-7; TRBD2 aligns across 13 bases. Germline CDR1 reads MNHEY; CDR2 reads SVGAGI. The V and J ends lost 5 bases and 4 bases, in that order; junction bases with no gene match: 8. The CDR3 runs 16 residues. CDR3 in amino acids: CASSPGLAGFPYEQYF. The CDR3 DNA sequence: TGTGCCAGCAGTCCGGGACTAGCGGGATTCCCGTACGAGCAGTACTTC.

The chain recombines TRBV10-3 with TRBJ2-3, with D perhaps given as TRBD1 or TRBD2 (5 bases each). The CDR3 totals 15 residues. Germline-derived CDR1 and CDR2 are ENHRY and SYGVKD. Trimming took 6 bases from V and 1 from J, leaving 14 bases between them. The CDR3, as DNA: TGTGCCATCAGCCCCCGGGACGGAGGCACAGATACGCAGTATTTT. It translates to CAISPRDGGTDTQYF.

The genes are TRBV6-5 and TRBJ1-1; D uncertain. Germline values: CDR1 MNHEY, CDR2 SVGAGI. The CDR3 length is 13 residues. V lost 8 bases and J 3 bases, leaving 13 bases between the germline ends. The CDR3 loop reads CASSLAPDTEAFF. DNA for the CDR3: TGTGCCAGCTCACTCGCGCCGGACACTGAAGCTTTCTTT.

A remark on this clonotype: The junction and the germline gene differ at one end; a read error may be behind it. The chain joins TRBV11-2 to TRBJ2-1; the D gene is possibly TRBD2 (5 bases). The V gene's germline CDR1 is SGHAT and CDR2 FQNNGV. The CDR3 extends over 15 amino acids. Here the CDR3 DNA reads TGTGCCGGCAGCTTACTAGACTCCTCCTACAATGAGCAGTTCTTC. Translating gives CAGSLLDSSYNEQFF.

This clonotype turned up a few times. The chain is built from TRBV7-2 and TRBJ2-3; 10 nucleotides line up with TRBD1. The V segment lost 5 bases and the J segment 5 bases; nucleotides outside the gene matches: 16. Looked up from germline, CDR1 is SGHTA and CDR2 is FQGNSA. The CDR3 extends over 18 amino acids. In nucleotides, the CDR3 is TGTGCCAGCAGCCCCCGCCCGGGACAGGGGAGGTTGGGAGATACGCAGTATTTT. Amino acids: CASSPRPGQGRLGDTQYF.

This clonotype was seen more than once but under ten times. CDR3 amino acids: CASRRGAQGEAFF. The CDR3 DNA is TGTGCCAGCAGGCGAGGGGCGCAGGGTGAAGCTTTCTTT. The chain uses TRBV12-3 or TRBV12-4 and TRBJ1-1; D is possibly TRBD1 (5 bases). The CDR3 sequence is 13 residues long. Trimming stripped 6 bases from V and 7 bases from J, with 15 bases between.